This TCR beta chain originates from a study of blood T cells in healthy people across ages. General study findings and limits: Measured against age, TCR beta diversity per million T cells decreased in a roughly linear manner. Since the PBMCs were unsorted, naive and antigen-experienced cells could not be conclusively compared.

The authors extracted at least 6 micrograms of total RNA per sample. A second PCR, run for about 7 to 11 cycles, used a sample-barcoded 5' primer plus a J-beta primer mix. TCRdb called the 5' RACE reads again in MiXCR, with one record for every CDR3 protein. The sample includes roughly 800,000 distinct CDR3 sequences, about three fifths of them seen just once. This clonotype was seen a few times. Its antigen is undetermined. This TCR was recovered from a man aged 25-45 years in good health. Sequencing was done on a sample of blood.

The CDR3 region has the DNA TGTGCCAGCAGCTTTAGCCTCGGGGAGCAGTTCTTC. Amino acid sequence: CASSFSLGEQFF. V gene TRBV12-3 or TRBV12-4 combines with J gene TRBJ2-1, with D uncertain. This CDR3 region has 12 residues. V lost 6 bases, J lost 10 bases, and 13 bases lay in between.